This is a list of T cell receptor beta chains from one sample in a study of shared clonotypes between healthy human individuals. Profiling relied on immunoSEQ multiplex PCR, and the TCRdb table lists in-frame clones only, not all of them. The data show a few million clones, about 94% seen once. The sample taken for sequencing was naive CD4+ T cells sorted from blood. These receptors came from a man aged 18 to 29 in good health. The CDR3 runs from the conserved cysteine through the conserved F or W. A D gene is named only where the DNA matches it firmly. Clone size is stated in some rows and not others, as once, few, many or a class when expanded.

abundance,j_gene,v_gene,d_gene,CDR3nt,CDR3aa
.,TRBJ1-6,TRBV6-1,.,TGTGCCAGCAGTGAAGCCTCGGCCGGGGGGGCAAGGTCACCCCTCCACTTT,CASSEASAGGARSPLHF
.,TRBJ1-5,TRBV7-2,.,TGTGCCAGCAGCTATAATGAGAATCAGCCCCAGCATTTT,CASSYNENQPQHF
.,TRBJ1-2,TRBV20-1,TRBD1,TGCAGTGCTGGACAGGGGCGAGGCTACACCTTC,CSAGQGRGYTF
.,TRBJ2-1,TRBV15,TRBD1,TGTGCCACCACTGGACAGGGCTACAATGAGCAGTTCTTC,CATTGQGYNEQFF
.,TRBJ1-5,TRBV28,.,TGTGCCAGCAGTATACAGGTCAATCAGCCCCAGCATTTT,CASSIQVNQPQHF
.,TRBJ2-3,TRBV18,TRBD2,TGTGCCAGCTCACCGAGTGTCGGGACTAGCGGGGGGGCTACAGATACGCAGTATTTT,CASSPSVGTSGGATDTQYF
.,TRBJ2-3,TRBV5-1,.,TGCGCCAGCAGGGATAGCACAGATACGCAGTATTTT,CASRDSTDTQYF
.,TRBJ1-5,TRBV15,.,TGTGCCACCAGCAGAGAGTATGGTAATCAGCCCCAGCATTTT,CATSREYGNQPQHF
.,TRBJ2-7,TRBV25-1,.,TGTGCCAGTTTAGGGTTCCACGAGCAGTACTTC,CASLGFHEQYF
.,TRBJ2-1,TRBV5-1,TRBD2,TGCGCCAGCAGCTTGTTGCTAGCGGGAGATGAGCAGTTCTTC,CASSLLLAGDEQFF
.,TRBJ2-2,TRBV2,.,TGTGCCAGCAGTGGGGGCAGAGCGAACACCGGGGAGCTGTTTTTT,CASSGGRANTGELFF
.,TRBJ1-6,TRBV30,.,TGTGCCTGGAGTGGGGTCTGGCCTTATAATTCACCCCTCCACTTT,CAWSGVWPYNSPLHF
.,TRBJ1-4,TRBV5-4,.,TGTGCCAGCAGCTTGAGCAGCGCCCGCTCTGCAACTAATGAAAAACTGTTTTTT,CASSLSSARSATNEKLFF
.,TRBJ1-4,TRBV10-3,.,TGTGCCATCAGTGAGGGGGGGGCCACTAATGAAAAACTGTTTTTT,CAISEGGATNEKLFF
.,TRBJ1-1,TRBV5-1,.,TGCGCCAGCAGCTTGGGTGGGACATGGGGCACTGAAGCTTTCTTT,CASSLGGTWGTEAFF
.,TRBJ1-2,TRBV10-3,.,TGTGCCACCAGTAGGGCGCTTGGCTACACCTTC,CATSRALGYTF
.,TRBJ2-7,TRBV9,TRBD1,TGTGCCAGCAGCGAGACAGGGACCACCTACGAGCAGTACTTC,CASSETGTTYEQYF
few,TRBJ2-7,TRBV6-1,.,TGTGCCAGCAGCCAAGAGGGATGGGGTGCCTACGAGCAGTACTTC,CASSQEGWGAYEQYF
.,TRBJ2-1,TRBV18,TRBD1,TGTGCCAGCTCACCCGGGACAGGGGTTTGGAATGAGCAGTTCTTC,CASSPGTGVWNEQFF
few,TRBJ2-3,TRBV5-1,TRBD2,TGCGCCAGCAGTCGGGGGGGACGAGACACAGATACGCAGTATTTT,CASSRGGRDTDTQYF
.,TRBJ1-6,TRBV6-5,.,TGTGCCAGCAGTTGGAGCACCCTGAATTCACCCCTCCACTTT,CASSWSTLNSPLHF
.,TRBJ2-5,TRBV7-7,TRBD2,TGTGCTAGCAGCTTTTCACTCGGGGGGCAAGAGACCCAGTACTTC,CASSFSLGGQETQYF
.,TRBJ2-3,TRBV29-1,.,TGCAGCGCTAAACAGCCAGATACGCAGTATTTT,CSAKQPDTQYF
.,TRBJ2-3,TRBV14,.,TGTGCCAGCAGCCAAGCACCTTGGCGGGAAAGCACAGATACGCAGTATTTT,CASSQAPWRESTDTQYF